This TCR beta chain is from a study of OX40 agonist ivuxolimab in advanced cancers. Profiling relied on immunoSEQ multiplex PCR, and the TCRdb table lists in-frame clones only, not all of them. The sample has about 76,000 clones; less than 90% are singletons. General study findings and limits: Low normalized T-cell clonal expansion also characterized some of the nonresponders.

With respect to this clone: Antigen: not known. Other DNA sequences in this sample translate to the same CDR3.

Germline CDR1 is MNHEY and CDR2 is SVGAGI. The V gene lost 3 bases and the J gene lost 5 bases, with 13 bases spanning the gap. The CDR3 is 14 residues long. The rearrangement uses TRBV6-5 and TRBJ1-1; D may be TRBD1 (6 bases). This receptor was identified in an adult with an advanced solid tumor such as melanoma, head and neck, liver or kidney cancer. The input for sequencing was CD4+ or CD8+ T cells sorted from blood, taken in a trial of the OX40 agonist ivuxolimab. Written as DNA, the CDR3 is TGTGCCAGCAGTTATCGCAGGGGAGGGACTGAAGCTTTCTTT. This encodes CASSYRRGGTEAFF.